These 18 T cell receptor beta chains share one sample of origin, sequenced in a study of CD8+CD57+ T cells in acquired aplastic anemia. The TCR beta profiling, which covered VDJ combination and CDR3 sequence, was carried out using genomic DNA as the template. Each CDR3 protein is one row after TCRdb ran MiXCR on the reads. Altogether 60,000 to 75,000 distinct CDR3 sequences are present, about 54% being singletons, with the ten largest covering less than 2.5%. Sequencing input: sorted CD4+, CD8+, or CD8+CD57+ T cells (not recorded which) from PBMCs. The receptors here all came from a human donor in good health, serving as a control.

In this sample, this clonotype turned up many times. The J gene is TRBJ2-1, the V gene TRBV20-1; 9 bases map to TRBD2. The CDR3 extends over 16 amino acids. The trim removed 1 base at V and 8 bases at J, leaving 12 bases unmatched. The germline V gene has CDR1 DFQATT and CDR2 SNEGSKA (reference sequence). CDR3 in amino acids: CSARVRGREAFHEQFF. The DNA of the CDR3 is TGCAGTGCTAGAGTCCGCGGGAGGGAAGCTTTCCATGAGCAGTTCTTC.

The chain couples TRBV6-5 to TRBJ2-6; D is undetermined. The CDR3 spans 15 residues. Between the trimmed V and J ends, which lost 4 bases and 3 bases, there was a span of 10 bases. CDR1 and CDR2 (germline): MNHEY, SVGAGI. As DNA, the CDR3 is TGTGCCAGCAGTTTATCGGGTGGTGGGGCCAACGTCCTGACTTTC. Translating gives CASSLSGGGANVLTF.

V and J are TRBV29-1 and TRBJ1-2; TRBD1 might be the D (6 bases). The CDR3 covers 12 residues. The germline CDR1 and CDR2 sequences are SQVTM and ANQGSEA. The germline V and J ends were trimmed by 7 bases and 2 bases, with 11 bases remaining between them. This chain's CDR3 is CSAETGNYGYTF. The CDR3 region has the DNA TGCAGCGCAGAAACAGGGAACTATGGCTACACCTTC.

About this clonotype: At one of its ends the junction is not consistent with the germline gene, which may arise from a read error. This chain connects TRBV5-1 to TRBJ1-4; D gene ambiguous. Germline-derived CDR1 and CDR2 are SGHRS and YFSETQ. The CDR3 covers 13 residues. The DNA for the CDR3 is TGCGCCAGCAGTTTGGAGGGCTCGGGAAGACTGTTTTTT. As protein: CASSLEGSGRLFF.

The chain has TRBV29-1 and TRBJ2-7; D is uncertain. Trimming cost V 7 bases and J 2 bases, with 12 bases left between them. Per germline, CDR1 SQVTM and CDR2 ANQGSEA. The CDR3 sequence is 12 residues long. For the CDR3, the DNA is TGCAGCGCCAGGACCCCCCCCTACGAGCAGTACTTC. Encoded protein: CSARTPPYEQYF.

This clonotype was seen at least ten times. The chain combines TRBV29-1 with TRBJ1-1; maybe TRBD1 (6 bases). V gave up 1 base and J gave up 0 bases, with 9 bases separating them. The V gene's germline CDR1 is SQVTM and CDR2 ANQGSEA. This CDR3 has 14 amino acids. CDR3 in amino acids: CSVEVDSLNTEAFF. Here the CDR3 DNA reads TGCAGCGTTGAAGTGGACAGCTTGAACACTGAAGCTTTCTTT.

The sample holds many counts of this clonotype. This chain joins TRBV20-1 and TRBJ1-1; TRBD1 aligns across 8 bases. The trim removed 6 bases at V and 4 bases at J, leaving 10 bases unmatched. CDR1 is DFQATT and CDR2 is SNEGSKA in the germline V gene (reference sequence). The CDR3 is 14 amino acids. DNA for the CDR3: TGCAGTGCCCATGACAGGGGACGGAGCACTGAAGCTTTCTTT. Translated: CSAHDRGRSTEAFF.

This clonotype was found a few times. A much larger clonotype is one base distant, so this may be a read error. The chain joins TRBV20-1 to TRBJ2-6; 8 nucleotides line up with TRBD2. Germline V lookup: CDR1 DFQATT, CDR2 SNEGSKA (reference sequence). CDR3 length: 19 residues. The CDR3 region is CSARVIRVAGLSGANVPTF. The CDR3 bases are TGCAGTGCTAGAGTAATAAGGGTAGCGGGGCTCTCTGGGGCCAACGTCCCGACTTTC.

There are a few counts of this clonotype. The V call is TRBV11-1, the J call TRBJ1-1; perhaps TRBD1 as D (5 bases). Trimming stripped 5 bases from V and 1 base from J, with 11 bases between. This CDR3 has 14 amino acids. Germline CDR1 SGHAT, CDR2 FQDESV (reference sequence). The CDR3 region has the DNA TGTGCCAGCAGCCCCCCGGGACGGAACACTGAAGCTTTCTTT. It yields the protein CASSPPGRNTEAFF. Full variable domain (remainder filled in from reference TRBV11-1 and TRBJ1-1): EAEVAQSPRYKITEKSQAVAFWCDPISGHATLYWYRQILGQGPELLVQFQDESVVDDSQLPKDRFSAERLKGVDSTLKIQPAELGDSAMYLCASSPPGRNTEAFFGQGTRLTVV.

Regarding this clonotype: At one end, the junction sequence differs from germline, possibly due to a read error. The chain links TRBV10-3 to TRBJ1-2, with D possibly matching TRBD1 (5 bases). Germline lookup yields CDR1 ENHRY and CDR2 SYGVKD. The CDR3 consists of 15 residues. The CDR3 DNA is TGTGCCATCGGTGAGTGGGGAGGGACTGAGAATGGCTACACCTTC. Its protein is CAIGEWGGTENGYTF.

The chain couples TRBV7-9 to TRBJ1-6; D is undetermined. This CDR3 is built from 12 residues. From germline, CDR1 is SEHNR and CDR2 FQNEAQ (reference sequence). V gave up 5 bases and J gave up 13 bases, with 12 bases separating them. Written as DNA, the CDR3 is TGTGCCAGCAGCCTACCAAGACCTCCCCTCCACTTT. It yields the protein CASSLPRPPLHF.

This clonotype was observed many times. The chain couples TRBV30 to TRBJ1-5; possible D gene TRBD1, 5 bases. Trimming removed 0 bases from V and 1 base from J, with 7 bases in between. The CDR3 has 14 residues. Germline values: CDR1 GTSNPN, CDR2 SVGIG (reference sequence). CDR3 region: CAWSVRQSNQPQHF. CDR3 DNA: TGTGCCTGGAGTGTAAGACAGAGCAATCAGCCCCAGCATTTT.

With regard to this clonotype: Mismatch with germline at one junction end may stem from a read error. This chain joins TRBV15 and TRBJ2-7, with TRBD1 as a possible D gene (5 bases). There are 16 residues in the CDR3. Germline V CDR1 and CDR2: LNHNV, YYDKDF (reference sequence). The CDR3 sequence is CATGRVVSQGSYEQYF. The DNA of the CDR3 is TGTGCCACCGGCAGAGTTGTCAGCCAGGGTTCCTACGAGCAGTACTTC. Supplemented by reference TRBV15 and TRBJ2-7, the full variable domain reads DAMVIQNPRYQVTQFGKPVTLSCSQTLNHNVMYWYQQKSSQAPKLLFHYYDKDFNNEADTPDNFQSRRPNTSFCFLDIRSPGLGDTAMYLCATGRVVSQGSYEQYFGPGTRLTVT.

The J gene is TRBJ1-1, the V gene TRBV19, with a weak D call TRBD1 (5 bases). With 5 bases removed from V and 2 bases from J, the gap between germline ends came to 15 bases. Germline CDR1 is LNHDA and CDR2 is SQIVND (reference sequence). The CDR3 is 15 residues long. The CDR3 DNA reads TGTGCCAGTAGTTCTTACAGGCTCGCCAACACTGAAGCTTTCTTT. Protein product: CASSSYRLANTEAFF.

By sample share, this clonotype is medium-sized. V gene TRBV19 combines with J gene TRBJ2-7, with D perhaps matching TRBD1 (6 bases). The CDR3 has 15 amino acids. Germline CDR1 and CDR2: LNHDA and SQIVND (reference sequence). V was trimmed by 3 bases and J by 2 bases, leaving 14 bases between them. CDR3 DNA sequence: TGTGCCAGTAGTATCAGGCCAGGGGACGCCTACGAGCAGTACTTC. Its protein product is CASSIRPGDAYEQYF.

This clonotype was seen repeatedly, ten times or more. The chain couples TRBV7-3 to TRBJ1-1, with D tentatively TRBD1 (6 bases). Per the germline V gene, CDR1 is SGHTA and CDR2 is FQGTGA. This CDR3 is built from 14 residues. V gave up 4 bases and J gave up 9 bases, with 18 bases separating them. CDR3 residues: CASSSSSSGTKAFF. DNA of the CDR3: TGTGCCAGCAGCTCTTCCTCTTCCGGGACAAAAGCTTTCTTT.

The V and J genes are TRBV10-1 and TRBJ2-5, with D possibly TRBD1 on 6 matching bases. V lost 8 bases and J 9 bases, leaving 28 bases between the germline ends. The CDR3 extends over 16 amino acids. Germline CDR1 is WNHNN and CDR2 is SYGVQD (reference sequence). The CDR3 DNA reads as TGCGCCAGCGGACGGCAACAGGGTAGGGACAATCAGCCCCAGTACTTC. Protein product: CASGRQQGRDNQPQYF.

This clonotype was seen at least ten times. This rearrangement joins TRBV4-1 to TRBJ2-3; perhaps TRBD1 as D (6 bases). The V end was cut by 2 bases, the J end by 5 bases, with 20 bases between. The CDR3 consists of 17 residues. CDR1 is MGHRA, CDR2 YSYEKL, per germline. The CDR3 DNA is TGCGCCAGCAGCCAACCCTTGTTGGGGGCAGAGAGAGATACGCAGTATTTT. Its translation is CASSQPLLGAERDTQYF.